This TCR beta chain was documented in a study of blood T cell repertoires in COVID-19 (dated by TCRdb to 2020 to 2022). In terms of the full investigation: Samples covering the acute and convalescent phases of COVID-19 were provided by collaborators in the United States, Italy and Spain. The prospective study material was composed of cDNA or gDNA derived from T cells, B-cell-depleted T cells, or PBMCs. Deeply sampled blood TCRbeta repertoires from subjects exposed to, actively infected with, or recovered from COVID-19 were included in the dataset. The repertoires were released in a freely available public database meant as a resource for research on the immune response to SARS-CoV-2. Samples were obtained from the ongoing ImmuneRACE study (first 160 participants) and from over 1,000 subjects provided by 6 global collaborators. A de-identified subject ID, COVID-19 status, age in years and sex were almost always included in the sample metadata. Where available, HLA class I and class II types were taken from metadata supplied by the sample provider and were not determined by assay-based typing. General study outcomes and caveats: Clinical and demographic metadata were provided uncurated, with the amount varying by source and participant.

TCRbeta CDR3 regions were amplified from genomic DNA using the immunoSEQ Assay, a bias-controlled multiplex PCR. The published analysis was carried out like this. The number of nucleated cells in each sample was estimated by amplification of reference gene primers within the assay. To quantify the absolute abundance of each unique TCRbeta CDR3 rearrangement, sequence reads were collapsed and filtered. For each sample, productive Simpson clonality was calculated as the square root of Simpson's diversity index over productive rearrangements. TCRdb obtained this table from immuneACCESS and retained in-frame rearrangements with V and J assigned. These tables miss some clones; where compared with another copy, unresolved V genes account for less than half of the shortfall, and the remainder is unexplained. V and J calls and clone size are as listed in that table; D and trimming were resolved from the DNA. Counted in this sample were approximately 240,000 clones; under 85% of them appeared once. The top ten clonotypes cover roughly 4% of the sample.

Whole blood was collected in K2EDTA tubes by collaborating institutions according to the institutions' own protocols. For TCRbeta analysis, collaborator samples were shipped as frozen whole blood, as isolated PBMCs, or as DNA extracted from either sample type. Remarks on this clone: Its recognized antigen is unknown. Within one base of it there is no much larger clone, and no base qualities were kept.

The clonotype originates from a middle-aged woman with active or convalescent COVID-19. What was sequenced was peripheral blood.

The sequenced DNA: TGTGCCAGCAGTTTATGGGAGACAGGGAACACTGAAGCTTTCTTT. This encodes CASSLWETGNTEAFF. This chain is built from TRBV27 and TRBJ1-1, with TRBD1 perhaps the D gene, on 6 matching bases. The V end loses 1 base and the J end loses 1 base, and a stretch of 10 bases separates them. The CDR3 sequence holds 15 residues, the cysteine and phenylalanine included. The sequence is cut down to CDR3 DNA, 45 bases in frame from base 1. The germline V gene (reference sequence) supplies CDR1 MNHEY and CDR2 SMNVEV.